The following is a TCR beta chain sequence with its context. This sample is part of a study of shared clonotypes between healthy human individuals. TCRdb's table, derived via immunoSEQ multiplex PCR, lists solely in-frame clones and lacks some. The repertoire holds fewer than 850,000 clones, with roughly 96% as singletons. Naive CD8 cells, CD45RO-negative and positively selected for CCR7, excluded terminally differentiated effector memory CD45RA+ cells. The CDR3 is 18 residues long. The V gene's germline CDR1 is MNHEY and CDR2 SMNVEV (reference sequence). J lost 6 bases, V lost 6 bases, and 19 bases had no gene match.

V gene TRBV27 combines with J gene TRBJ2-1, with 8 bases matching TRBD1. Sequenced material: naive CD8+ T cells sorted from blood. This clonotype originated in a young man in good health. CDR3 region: CASSYSRTGNLLGNEQFF. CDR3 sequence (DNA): TGTGCCAGCAGCTATTCCCGGACAGGGAACCTACTGGGCAATGAGCAGTTCTTC.